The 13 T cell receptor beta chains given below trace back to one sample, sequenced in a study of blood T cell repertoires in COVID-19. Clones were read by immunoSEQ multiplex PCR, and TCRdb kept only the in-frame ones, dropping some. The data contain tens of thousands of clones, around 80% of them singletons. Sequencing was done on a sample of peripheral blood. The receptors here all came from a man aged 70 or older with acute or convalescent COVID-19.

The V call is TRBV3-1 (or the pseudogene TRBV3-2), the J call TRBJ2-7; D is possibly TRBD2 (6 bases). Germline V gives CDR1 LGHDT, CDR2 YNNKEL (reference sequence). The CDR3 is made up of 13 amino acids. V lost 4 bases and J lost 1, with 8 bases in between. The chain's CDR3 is CASSPGVSYEQYF. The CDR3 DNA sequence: TGTGCCAGCAGCCCGGGGGTTTCCTACGAGCAGTACTTC.

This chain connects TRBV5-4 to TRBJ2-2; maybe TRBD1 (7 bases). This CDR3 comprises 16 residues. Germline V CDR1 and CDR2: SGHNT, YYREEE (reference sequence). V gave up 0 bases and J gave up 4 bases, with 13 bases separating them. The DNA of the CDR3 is TGTGCCAGCAGCTTGGGGCAGGGGGAGGCCACCGGGGAGCTGTTTTTT. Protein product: CASSLGQGEATGELFF.

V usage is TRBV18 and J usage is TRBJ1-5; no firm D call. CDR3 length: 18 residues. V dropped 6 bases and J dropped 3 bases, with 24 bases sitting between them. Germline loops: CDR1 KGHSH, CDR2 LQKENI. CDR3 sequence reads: CASSPERVGGSYNQPQHF. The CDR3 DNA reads TGTGCCAGCTCCCCGGAGAGGGTAGGCGGTTCATACAATCAGCCCCAGCATTTT.

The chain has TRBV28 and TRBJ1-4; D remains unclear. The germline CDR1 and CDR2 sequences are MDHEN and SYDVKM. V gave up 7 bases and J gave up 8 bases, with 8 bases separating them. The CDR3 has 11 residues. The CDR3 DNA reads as TGTGCCAGCACCGGGTGGGAAAAACTGTTTTTT. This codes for CASTGWEKLFF.

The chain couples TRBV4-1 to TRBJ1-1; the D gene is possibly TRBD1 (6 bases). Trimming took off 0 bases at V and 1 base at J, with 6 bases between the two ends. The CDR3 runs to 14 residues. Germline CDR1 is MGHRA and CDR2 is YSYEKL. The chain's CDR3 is CASSQEGGNTEAFF. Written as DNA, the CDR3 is TGCGCCAGCAGCCAAGAAGGGGGGAACACTGAAGCTTTCTTT.

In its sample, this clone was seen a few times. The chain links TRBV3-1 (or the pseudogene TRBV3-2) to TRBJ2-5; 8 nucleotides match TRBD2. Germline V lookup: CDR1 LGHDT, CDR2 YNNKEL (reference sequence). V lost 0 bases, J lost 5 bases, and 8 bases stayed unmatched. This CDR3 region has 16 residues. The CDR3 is CASSQERAGVEETQYF. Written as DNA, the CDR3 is TGTGCCAGCAGCCAAGAAAGAGCGGGAGTAGAGGAGACCCAGTACTTC.

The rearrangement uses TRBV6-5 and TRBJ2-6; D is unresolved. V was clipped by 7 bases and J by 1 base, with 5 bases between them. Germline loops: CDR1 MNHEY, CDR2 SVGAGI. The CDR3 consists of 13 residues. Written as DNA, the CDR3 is TGTGCCAGCACTCAGTCTGGGGCCAACGTCCTGACTTTC. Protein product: CASTQSGANVLTF.

CDR3 in DNA: TGTGCCAGCAGAACAGGGGAAATGAACACCGGGGAGCTGTTTTTT. Its translation is CASRTGEMNTGELFF. This chain uses TRBV2 with TRBJ2-2, with TRBD1 identical over 7 bases. This CDR3 is built from 15 residues. Trimming removed 6 bases from V and 1 base from J; junction bases left unmatched: 5. In germline, CDR1 is SNHLY, CDR2 FYNNEI.

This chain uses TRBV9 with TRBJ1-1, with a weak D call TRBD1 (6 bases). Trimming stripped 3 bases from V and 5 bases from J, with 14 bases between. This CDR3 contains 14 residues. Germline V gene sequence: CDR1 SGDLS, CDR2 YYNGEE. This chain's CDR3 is CASSGEGGLTEAFF. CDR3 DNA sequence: TGTGCCAGCAGCGGGGAGGGGGGCTTGACTGAAGCTTTCTTT.

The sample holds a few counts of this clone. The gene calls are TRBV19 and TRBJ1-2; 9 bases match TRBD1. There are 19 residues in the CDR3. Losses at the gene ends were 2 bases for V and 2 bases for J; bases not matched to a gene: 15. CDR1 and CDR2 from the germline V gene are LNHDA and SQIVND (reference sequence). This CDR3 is CASSIRGRGQGILNYGYTF. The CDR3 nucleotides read TGTGCCAGTAGTATACGGGGTCGGGGACAGGGCATTCTCAACTATGGCTACACCTTC.

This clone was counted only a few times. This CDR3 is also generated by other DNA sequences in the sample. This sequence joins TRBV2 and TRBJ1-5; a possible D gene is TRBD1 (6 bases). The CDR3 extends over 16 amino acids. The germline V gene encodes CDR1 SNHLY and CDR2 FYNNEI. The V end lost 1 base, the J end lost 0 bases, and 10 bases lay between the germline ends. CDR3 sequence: CASSEGTEYSNQPQHF. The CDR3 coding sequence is TGTGCCAGCAGTGAAGGGACAGAATATAGCAATCAGCCCCAGCATTTT.

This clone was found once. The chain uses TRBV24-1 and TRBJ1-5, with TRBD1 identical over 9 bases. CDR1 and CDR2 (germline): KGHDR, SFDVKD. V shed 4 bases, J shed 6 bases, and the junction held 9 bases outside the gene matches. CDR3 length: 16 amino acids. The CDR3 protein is CATSEHGQGTIQPQHF. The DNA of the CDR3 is TGTGCCACCAGTGAGCACGGACAGGGGACAATTCAGCCCCAGCATTTT.

CDR3 sequence: CASSVGGPNQPQHF. The CDR3 DNA reads as TGTGCCAGCAGCGTTGGAGGGCCGAATCAGCCCCAGCATTTT. The rearrangement joins TRBV9 to TRBJ1-5; D gene uncertain. Germline lookup yields CDR1 SGDLS and CDR2 YYNGEE. The CDR3 loop spans 14 amino acids. The V end was cut by 2 bases, the J end by 4 bases, with 10 bases between. The whole variable domain, remainder taken from reference TRBV9 and TRBJ1-5, is DSGVTQTPKHLITATGQRVTLRCSPRSGDLSVYWYQQSLDQGLQFLIQYYNGEERAKGNILERFSAQQFPDLHSELNLSSLELGDSALYFCASSVGGPNQPQHFGDGTRLSIL.